Following are 11 T cell receptor beta chains from one sample sequenced in a study of early T cells in non-severe SARS-CoV-2 infection. TCRdb reprocessed the 5' RACE reads via MiXCR and lists one record per CDR3 protein. This table has 100,000 or so distinct CDR3 sequences, about 15% appearing once. Specimen: whole blood, collected at baseline. These receptors were obtained from an adult who was a healthcare worker with PCR-confirmed SARS-CoV-2 infection or an uninfected control (not recorded which).

The chain joins TRBV19 to TRBJ2-1, with unresolved D. The CDR3 has 12 amino acids. V lost 9 bases, J lost 10 bases, and 16 bases lay in between. Germline V gene lookup returns CDR1 LNHDA and CDR2 SQIVND (reference sequence). The CDR3 sequence is CASRTEFHEQFF. DNA for the CDR3: TGTGCCAGCAGGACGGAATTTCACGAGCAGTTCTTC.

This clonotype was seen at least ten times. V gene TRBV7-8 combines with J gene TRBJ1-1; the D is unclear. The CDR3 covers 13 residues. The germline V gene encodes CDR1 SGHVS and CDR2 FQNEAQ. V was cut by 3 bases and J by 3 bases, with 8 bases left in between. The CDR3 region is CASSFLLDTEAFF. The CDR3 region has the DNA TGTGCCAGCAGCTTCTTGTTAGACACTGAAGCTTTCTTT.

This clonotype was observed a few times. The rearrangement joins TRBV12-3 or TRBV12-4 to TRBJ1-2; 8 nucleotides agree with TRBD1. CDR3 length equals 15 residues. J lost 8 bases, V lost 3 bases, and 11 bases had no gene match. The DNA for the CDR3 is TGTGCCAGCAGTTTCCTCGGACAGGGTCGGGGAGGCTACACCTTC. This sequence encodes CASSFLGQGRGGYTF.

This chain links TRBV18 with TRBJ2-5; D gene ambiguous. The V gene lost 5 bases and the J gene lost 4 bases, with 14 bases spanning the gap. The germline CDR1 and CDR2 sequences are KGHSH and LQKENI. The CDR3 has 14 residues. CDR3 sequence (DNA): TGTGCCAGCTCAACCCCATGGGTTAGAGAGACCCAGTACTTC. Its translation is CASSTPWVRETQYF.

This clonotype occurred a few times. The chain is built from TRBV7-9 and TRBJ2-1; no reliable D call. Trimming took 5 bases from V and 6 from J, leaving 11 bases between them. CDR3 length: 13 residues. Per germline, CDR1 SEHNR and CDR2 FQNEAQ (reference sequence). The CDR3: CASSPVAGNEQFF. The CDR3 nucleotides are TGTGCCAGCAGCCCTGTGGCAGGCAATGAGCAGTTCTTC. Supplemented by reference TRBV7-9 and TRBJ2-1, the full variable domain reads DTGVSQNPRHKITKRGQNVTFRCDPISEHNRLYWYRQTLGQGPEFLTYFQNEAQLEKSRLLSDRFSAERPKGSFSTLEIQRTEQGDSAMYLCASSPVAGNEQFFGPGTRLTVL.

The rearrangement links TRBV12-3 or TRBV12-4 to TRBJ2-2, with D hard to call. V lost 3 bases and J 1 base, leaving 9 bases between the germline ends. The length of the CDR3 is 15 residues. The CDR3 DNA reads TGTGCCAGCAGTTTGGCCCAGGTGAACACCGGGGAGCTGTTTTTT. Protein: CASSLAQVNTGELFF.

V and J are TRBV30 and TRBJ1-6; 7 nucleotides match TRBD1. The junction had 9 bases not matched to a gene; V was cut back by 3 bases and J by 4 bases. Germline CDR1 reads GTSNPN; CDR2 reads SVGIG (reference sequence). The CDR3 extends over 16 amino acids. CDR3 nucleotides: TGTGCCTGGAGCATCCCCCCGGGACAGTATAATTCACCCCTCCACTTT. Protein: CAWSIPPGQYNSPLHF.

This chain links TRBV20-1 with TRBJ2-7; tentative D call: TRBD2 (6 bases). The CDR3 runs to 14 residues. Trimming took off 1 base at V and 5 bases at J, with 15 bases between the two ends. Germline CDR1 is DFQATT and CDR2 is SNEGSKA (reference sequence). The chain's CDR3 is CSARVSRGWDEQYF. The CDR3, as DNA: TGCAGTGCTAGAGTTTCCCGGGGGTGGGACGAGCAGTACTTC.

This clonotype was seen more than once but under ten times. The J gene is TRBJ2-7, the V gene TRBV4-1; 10 bases agree with TRBD2. The CDR3 has 17 amino acids. Germline CDR1 reads MGHRA; CDR2 reads YSYEKL. J lost 0 bases, V lost 1 base, and 6 bases had no gene match. The CDR3 reads CASSQVVSGRASYEQYF. As DNA, the CDR3 is TGCGCCAGCAGCCAAGTTGTGAGCGGGAGGGCCTCCTACGAGCAGTACTTC.

The chain employs TRBV4-1 and TRBJ2-1; 7 bases line up with TRBD2. This CDR3 has 16 amino acids. The germline V gene has CDR1 MGHRA and CDR2 YSYEKL. J was trimmed by 2 bases and V by 2 bases; bases with no gene match: 6. The CDR3 DNA reads as TGCGCCAGCAGCCAATACCCAGCGGGAACCTACAATGAGCAGTTCTTC. Residues: CASSQYPAGTYNEQFF.

This clonotype showed up just a few times. The chain employs TRBV12-3 or TRBV12-4 and TRBJ1-1; 11 nucleotides align to TRBD1. The CDR3 runs to 15 residues. The V and J ends lost 5 bases and 6 bases, in that order; junction bases with no gene match: 8. The CDR3 region is CASSPSGTGGPEAFF. CDR3 DNA sequence: TGTGCCAGCAGTCCCTCCGGGACAGGGGGTCCTGAAGCTTTCTTT.